This T cell receptor (beta chain) was identified in a study of cytomegalovirus exposure and HLA in healthy donors. 60 Vbeta and 13 Jbeta primers were used in PCR. TCRdb's table, derived via immunoSEQ multiplex PCR, lists solely in-frame clones and lacks some. This table has roughly 160,000 clones, around 82% appearing once. There are 12 residues in the CDR3. V was shortened by 1 base and J by 6 bases, with 8 bases between the two germline ends. CDR1 is SGHRS, CDR2 YFSETQ, per germline. The J gene is TRBJ2-7, the V gene TRBV5-1; perhaps TRBD2 as D (5 bases). The source is a boy aged 2 to 10 in good health and CMV-seronegative. Sequenced material: PBMCs. In nucleotides, the CDR3 is TGCGCCAGCAGCTTGAGAGGGCCCGAGCAGTACTTC. Translating gives CASSLRGPEQYF.